This TCR beta chain was sequenced in a study of T cells after yellow fever vaccination. Study summary: Fractions low in cell number were prepared with SMART-Seq v4 Ultra Low Input. Study-level points and caveats: From the bulk population, abundant clonotypes could contaminate and appear within FACS-sorted repertoires. Faster peaking, at day 5 versus 15, marked a secondary response that was weaker.

In its sample, this clonotype was seen a few times. Its antigen is not identified. Via MiXCR, TCRdb re-called the 5' RACE reads, giving one row per CDR3 protein. The repertoire consists of just under 600,000 distinct CDR3 sequences, with roughly 14% occurring once and the leading ten covering roughly 13%. The CDR3 spans 15 residues. The germline CDR1 and CDR2 sequences are SGHKS and YYEKEE (reference sequence). V shed 0 bases and J shed 6 bases, with 16 bases lying between them. This sample comprised PBMCs, obtained on the day of the yellow fever booster vaccination. The clonotype comes from a man aged 25-45 years who received the YFV17D yellow fever vaccine. V is TRBV5-5 and J is TRBJ2-7; TRBD1 is a possible D gene (6 bases). The CDR3 DNA reads as TGTGCCAGCAGCTTGGATGTTGGGACACCCCGCGAGCAGTACTTC. Protein: CASSLDVGTPREQYF.